The rows below give T cell receptor beta chains drawn from one sample of a study of neurological immune-mediated disorders. TCRdb re-called the 5' RACE reads through MiXCR, storing one row per CDR3 protein. The sample comprises approximately 82,000 distinct CDR3 sequences, just over 2.5% of which are singletons, and roughly 1.2% rests with the top ten. The sequencing input was PBMCs. Receptor source: a woman between 25 and 40 years old with multiple sclerosis. Each CDR3 is given with its conserved first and last residue. D genes are given only for firm matches. The listing skips clone size in some rows; elsewhere it reads once, few, many or a size class.

CDR3aa: CSARGGPTGANINYGYTF
CDR3nt: TGCAGTGCTAGAGGCGGTCCGACAGGGGCGAACATTAACTATGGCTACACCTTC
abundance: many
j_gene: TRBJ1-2
v_gene: TRBV20-1
d_gene: TRBD1

CDR3aa: CASSVKQGEEFF
CDR3nt: TGTGCCAGCAGCGTAAAGCAGGGAGAGGAGTTCTTC
abundance: many
j_gene: TRBJ2-1
v_gene: TRBV5-4
d_gene: NA

CDR3aa: CASSFAGTRETQYF
CDR3nt: TGTGCTAGCAGCTTTGCAGGGACCCGAGAGACCCAGTACTTC
abundance: NA
j_gene: TRBJ2-5
v_gene: TRBV11-2
d_gene: NA

CDR3aa: CASSAPGQGNPLHF
CDR3nt: TGTGCCAGCAGTGCCCCGGGACAGGGAAATCCCCTCCACTTT
abundance: many
j_gene: TRBJ1-6
v_gene: TRBV28
d_gene: TRBD1

CDR3aa: CASSLTGNSTLHF
CDR3nt: TGTGCCAGCAGCTTGACAGGGAATTCAACCCTCCACTTT
abundance: NA
j_gene: TRBJ1-6
v_gene: TRBV7-6
d_gene: TRBD1

CDR3aa: CASSIRTGAGTDTQYF
CDR3nt: TGCGCCAGCAGCATTCGGACAGGGGCGGGCACAGATACGCAGTATTTT
abundance: many
j_gene: TRBJ2-3
v_gene: TRBV5-1
d_gene: TRBD1

CDR3aa: CASSLDSGSPLHF
CDR3nt: TGTGCCAGCAGCTTAGACAGTGGATCACCCCTCCACTTT
abundance: NA
j_gene: TRBJ1-6
v_gene: TRBV7-9
d_gene: NA

CDR3aa: CSARMGTSDYEQYF
CDR3nt: TGCAGTGCTAGGATGGGGACTAGCGACTACGAGCAGTACTTC
abundance: many
j_gene: TRBJ2-7
v_gene: TRBV20-1
d_gene: TRBD2

CDR3aa: CASSLGQGIWETQYF
CDR3nt: TGCGCCAGCAGCCTCGGACAGGGGATTTGGGAGACCCAGTACTTC
abundance: many
j_gene: TRBJ2-5
v_gene: TRBV5-1
d_gene: TRBD1

CDR3aa: CASSHNGGQSNLPRDTEAFF
CDR3nt: TGTGCCAGCAGCCACAATGGGGGACAGTCGAACTTGCCTCGTGACACTGAAGCTTTCTTT
abundance: many
j_gene: TRBJ1-1
v_gene: TRBV7-9
d_gene: TRBD1

CDR3aa: CASTRTSGSLGPYNEQFF
CDR3nt: TGTGCCAGCACCCGGACTAGCGGGAGTTTGGGCCCATACAATGAGCAGTTCTTC
abundance: many
j_gene: TRBJ2-1
v_gene: TRBV12-3/TRBV12-4
d_gene: TRBD2

CDR3aa: CASSQDPAGGGMGDTQYF
CDR3nt: TGCGCCAGCAGCCAAGACCCCGCCGGGGGCGGGATGGGAGATACGCAGTATTTT
abundance: many
j_gene: TRBJ2-3
v_gene: TRBV4-3
d_gene: NA

CDR3aa: CASSLVSGATDTQYF
CDR3nt: TGCGCCAGCAGCTTGGTTAGCGGGGCCACAGATACGCAGTATTTT
abundance: many
j_gene: TRBJ2-3
v_gene: TRBV5-1
d_gene: TRBD2

CDR3aa: CASTPLAGGPNEQFF
CDR3nt: TGCGCCAGCACCCCACTAGCGGGAGGGCCGAATGAGCAGTTCTTC
abundance: many
j_gene: TRBJ2-1
v_gene: TRBV5-1
d_gene: TRBD2

CDR3aa: CSAYSGRADSRPYEQYF
CDR3nt: TGCAGTGCTTATAGCGGGAGGGCCGACTCACGACCCTACGAGCAGTACTTC
abundance: many
j_gene: TRBJ2-7
v_gene: TRBV20-1
d_gene: TRBD2

CDR3aa: CASSGDRDREGADTQYF
CDR3nt: TGTGCCAGCAGCGGAGACCGGGACAGGGAAGGGGCAGATACGCAGTATTTT
abundance: many
j_gene: TRBJ2-3
v_gene: TRBV7-8
d_gene: TRBD1

CDR3aa: CSARQTSGSYNEQFF
CDR3nt: TGCAGTGCTAGACAGACTAGCGGCTCCTACAATGAGCAGTTCTTC
abundance: many
j_gene: TRBJ2-1
v_gene: TRBV20-1
d_gene: TRBD2

CDR3aa: CASSSLGGPDEQYF
CDR3nt: TGTGCCAGCAGTTCCCTGGGGGGCCCAGACGAGCAGTACTTC
abundance: many
j_gene: TRBJ2-7
v_gene: TRBV6-5
d_gene: NA

CDR3aa: CASSTGPGNTIYF
CDR3nt: TGCGCCAGCAGCACGGGACCTGGAAACACCATATATTTT
abundance: many
j_gene: TRBJ1-3
v_gene: TRBV5-1
d_gene: NA

CDR3aa: CASSLAPETGAEKLFF
CDR3nt: TGTGCCAGCAGCCTTGCCCCCGAGACAGGGGCCGAAAAACTGTTTTTT
abundance: few
j_gene: TRBJ1-4
v_gene: TRBV3-1
d_gene: TRBD1

CDR3aa: CASNSLAGVSYNEQFF
CDR3nt: TGTGCCAGTAACTCCTTAGCGGGAGTTTCCTACAATGAGCAGTTCTTC
abundance: many
j_gene: TRBJ2-1
v_gene: TRBV19
d_gene: TRBD2

CDR3aa: CASSAGPMGLAPAYEQYF
CDR3nt: TGTGCCAGCAGCGCTGGACCGATGGGACTAGCGCCCGCCTACGAGCAGTACTTC
abundance: many
j_gene: TRBJ2-7
v_gene: TRBV9
d_gene: TRBD2

CDR3aa: CASSLDNQPQHF
CDR3nt: TGTGCCAGCAGCTTGGATAATCAGCCCCAGCATTTT
abundance: many
j_gene: TRBJ1-5
v_gene: TRBV5-6
d_gene: NA

CDR3aa: CSARDKEQGGELFF
CDR3nt: TGCAGTGCTAGAGATAAGGAACAGGGTGGGGAGCTGTTTTTT
abundance: many
j_gene: TRBJ2-2
v_gene: TRBV20-1
d_gene: NA

CDR3aa: CASNSGENEQFF
CDR3nt: TGTGCCAGCAATAGCGGGGAGAATGAGCAGTTCTTC
abundance: many
j_gene: TRBJ2-1
v_gene: TRBV7-2
d_gene: TRBD2

CDR3aa: CASSYPWGDNTGELFF
CDR3nt: TGTGCCAGCAGTTACCCTTGGGGGGACAACACCGGGGAGCTGTTTTTT
abundance: many
j_gene: TRBJ2-2
v_gene: TRBV6-6
d_gene: NA

CDR3aa: CASSFEDAGYEQYF
CDR3nt: TGTGCCAGCAGCTTTGAGGATGCTGGCTACGAGCAGTACTTC
abundance: many
j_gene: TRBJ2-7
v_gene: TRBV7-8
d_gene: NA

CDR3aa: CASSPGTSGTHEQYF
CDR3nt: TGTGCCAGCAGTCCCGGGACTAGCGGGACCCACGAGCAGTACTTC
abundance: many
j_gene: TRBJ2-7
v_gene: TRBV7-9
d_gene: TRBD2

CDR3aa: CAILAGNEQFF
CDR3nt: TGTGCCATTCTAGCGGGCAATGAGCAGTTCTTC
abundance: many
j_gene: TRBJ2-1
v_gene: TRBV7-2
d_gene: TRBD2

CDR3aa: CSARPTSGRFQETQYF
CDR3nt: TGCAGTGCTAGACCAACTAGCGGGAGGTTCCAAGAGACCCAGTACTTC
abundance: many
j_gene: TRBJ2-5
v_gene: TRBV20-1
d_gene: TRBD2

CDR3aa: CASSQDESLTYSNQPQHF
CDR3nt: TGCGCCAGCAGCCAAGATGAATCTCTTACCTATAGCAATCAGCCCCAGCATTTT
abundance: many
j_gene: TRBJ1-5
v_gene: TRBV4-1
d_gene: NA

CDR3aa: CASSLDIETQYF
CDR3nt: TGTGCCAGCAGCTTAGACATCGAGACCCAGTACTTC
abundance: many
j_gene: TRBJ2-5
v_gene: TRBV7-2
d_gene: NA

CDR3aa: CSALPLAGSSALRRDTQYF
CDR3nt: TGCAGTGCTCTCCCTCTAGCGGGAAGTTCCGCCTTAAGAAGAGACACCCAGTACTTC
abundance: many
j_gene: TRBJ2-5
v_gene: TRBV20-1
d_gene: TRBD2

CDR3aa: CSALGYSNSPLHF
CDR3nt: TGCAGTGCTCTTGGATACTCTAATTCACCCCTCCACTTT
abundance: many
j_gene: TRBJ1-6
v_gene: TRBV20-1
d_gene: NA

CDR3aa: CASSWALAGGTDTQYF
CDR3nt: TGTGCCAGCAGCTGGGCTTTAGCCGGGGGTACAGATACGCAGTATTTT
abundance: many
j_gene: TRBJ2-3
v_gene: TRBV7-8
d_gene: NA

CDR3aa: CASSITGSYEQYF
CDR3nt: TGTGCCAGCAGTATTACCGGTAGTTACGAGCAGTACTTC
abundance: many
j_gene: TRBJ2-7
v_gene: TRBV28
d_gene: NA

CDR3aa: CASSPGLGKSDPYEQYF
CDR3nt: TGTGCCAGCTCACCAGGTCTCGGCAAATCCGACCCCTACGAGCAGTACTTC
abundance: many
j_gene: TRBJ2-7
v_gene: TRBV18
d_gene: NA

CDR3aa: CSAASGTGESQPQHF
CDR3nt: TGCAGTGCTGCGTCCGGGACAGGGGAGAGTCAGCCCCAGCATTTT
abundance: many
j_gene: TRBJ1-5
v_gene: TRBV20-1
d_gene: TRBD1

CDR3aa: CASSGTGSSGANVLTF
CDR3nt: TGCGCCAGCAGCGGGACAGGGAGCTCTGGGGCCAACGTCCTGACTTTC
abundance: many
j_gene: TRBJ2-6
v_gene: TRBV5-1
d_gene: TRBD1

CDR3aa: CSATGRGEISPLHF
CDR3nt: TGCAGTGCTACAGGCAGGGGGGAAATTTCACCCCTCCACTTT
abundance: many
j_gene: TRBJ1-6
v_gene: TRBV20-1
d_gene: TRBD1

CDR3aa: CASSLGGGYNSPLHF
CDR3nt: TGTGCCAGCAGCTTGGGGGGGGGCTATAATTCACCCCTACACTTT
abundance: few
j_gene: TRBJ1-6
v_gene: TRBV7-2
d_gene: NA

CDR3aa: CASGTSVNEQFF
CDR3nt: TGCGCCAGCGGGACTAGCGTCAATGAGCAGTTCTTC
abundance: many
j_gene: TRBJ2-1
v_gene: TRBV5-1
d_gene: TRBD2

CDR3aa: CASSYSTGSNQPQHF
CDR3nt: TGTGCCAGCAGTTACTCGACGGGATCCAATCAGCCCCAGCATTTT
abundance: many
j_gene: TRBJ1-5
v_gene: TRBV6-5
d_gene: NA

CDR3aa: CASSFGAGGAEQYF
CDR3nt: TGTGCCAGCAGTTTTGGAGCAGGGGGCGCCGAGCAGTACTTC
abundance: many
j_gene: TRBJ2-7
v_gene: TRBV12-3/TRBV12-4
d_gene: TRBD1

CDR3aa: CASSLSTYSNQPQHF
CDR3nt: TGTGCCAGCAGCTTAAGTACTTATAGCAATCAGCCCCAGCATTTT
abundance: many
j_gene: TRBJ1-5
v_gene: TRBV7-2
d_gene: NA

CDR3aa: CASSLRLANYNEQFF
CDR3nt: TGCGCCAGCAGCTTGAGGTTAGCCAACTACAATGAGCAGTTCTTC
abundance: many
j_gene: TRBJ2-1
v_gene: TRBV5-1
d_gene: NA

CDR3aa: CSARKRVGSYEQYF
CDR3nt: TGCAGTGCTAGAAAGCGGGTCGGCTCCTACGAGCAGTACTTC
abundance: many
j_gene: TRBJ2-7
v_gene: TRBV20-1
d_gene: NA

CDR3aa: CASSPGVNSGNTIYF
CDR3nt: TGTGCCAGCAGCCCGGGGGTCAACTCTGGAAACACCATATATTTT
abundance: many
j_gene: TRBJ1-3
v_gene: TRBV9
d_gene: NA

CDR3aa: CSAGRALEQFF
CDR3nt: TGCAGCGCAGGACGAGCTCTCGAGCAGTTCTTC
abundance: many
j_gene: TRBJ2-1
v_gene: TRBV29-1
d_gene: NA